This TCR beta chain was captured by sequencing in a study of T-cell reconstitution after alpha-beta-depleted transplantation in children (dated by TCRdb to between 2015 and 2016). Looking at the study overall: Using TCR repertoire profiling, the study followed T-cell immune reconstitution in a quantitative way in children after TCRalphabeta/CD19-depleted allogeneic hematopoietic cell transplantation.

Library preparation was by PCR. TCRdb shows the sequencer as Illumina HiSeq 2500. To normalize quantification of the TCRbeta repertoire, the TCR libraries were built with molecular barcoding that relied on unique molecular identifiers. TCRdb took the public reads, trimmed them with fastp at Q25, ran MiXCR for clone calling and kept in-frame beta chains. One record per CDR3 amino acid sequence lists the most common genes and DNA. The sample table holds over 15,000 distinct CDR3 sequences, of which 4.5% to 6.5% were seen once. 5.5% to 7.5% of the sample comes from the top ten. In the germline V gene, CDR1 corresponds to SGHRS and CDR2 to YFSETQ. V lost 4 bases and J lost 0 bases, and the count of bases not matched to a germline gene is 6. The CDR3 numbers 16 residues from cysteine through phenylalanine. Only the CDR3 part of the read is kept: 48 bases, read in frame from the first base. The intended sense of this specimen's treatment or condition label: allogeneic hematopoietic cell transplantation with graft depleted of TCRalphabeta T cells and CD19 B cells. TCRalphabeta/CD19-depleted allogeneic hematopoietic cell grafts were given to the transplant recipients, all of whom were children.

Results and caveats for the whole study, not just this receptor: In some patients, the high TCRbeta diversity seen at day 60 was put down to recipient T cells and intrathymic progenitors that had survived conditioning. The apparently early alphabetaT-cell count recovery about two months after transplant was reportedly dependent on only several hundred rapidly expanded clones derived from non-depleted graft cells. Hyperexpanded clone frequencies declined over subsequent months; after one year, T-cell counts and TCRbeta diversity were mostly attributed to newly produced T cells.

In this sample, this clonotype turned up many times. This receptor's antigen is unknown. Base qualities were left out, and no much larger clone turns up one base away. The clonotype originates from a boy aged 10-17 years with acute lymphoblastic leukemia, due to receive a stem cell transplant. Rearrangement joined TRBV5-1 to TRBJ2-3; 9 junctional bases match TRBD2. Sample: PBMCs, taken before TCRalphabeta/CD19-depleted stem cell transplant. The CDR3 amino acid sequence is: CASSPTSGSSTDTQYF. The sequenced DNA: TGCGCCAGCAGCCCCACTAGCGGGTCTAGCACAGATACGCAGTATTTT.